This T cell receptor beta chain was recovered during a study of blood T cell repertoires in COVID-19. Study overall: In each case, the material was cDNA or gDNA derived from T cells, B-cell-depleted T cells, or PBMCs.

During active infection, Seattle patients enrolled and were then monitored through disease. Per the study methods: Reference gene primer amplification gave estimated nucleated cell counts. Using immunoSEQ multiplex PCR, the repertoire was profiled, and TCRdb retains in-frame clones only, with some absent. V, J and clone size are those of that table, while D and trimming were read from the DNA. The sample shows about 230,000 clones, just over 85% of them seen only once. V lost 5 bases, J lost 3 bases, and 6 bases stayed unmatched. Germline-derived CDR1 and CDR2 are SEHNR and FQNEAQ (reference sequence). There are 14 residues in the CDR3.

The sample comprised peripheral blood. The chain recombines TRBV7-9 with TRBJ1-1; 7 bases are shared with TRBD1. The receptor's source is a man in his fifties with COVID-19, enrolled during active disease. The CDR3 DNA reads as TGTGCCAGCAGCGCCTTTACAGGGGACACTGAAGCTTTCTTT. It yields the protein CASSAFTGDTEAFF.